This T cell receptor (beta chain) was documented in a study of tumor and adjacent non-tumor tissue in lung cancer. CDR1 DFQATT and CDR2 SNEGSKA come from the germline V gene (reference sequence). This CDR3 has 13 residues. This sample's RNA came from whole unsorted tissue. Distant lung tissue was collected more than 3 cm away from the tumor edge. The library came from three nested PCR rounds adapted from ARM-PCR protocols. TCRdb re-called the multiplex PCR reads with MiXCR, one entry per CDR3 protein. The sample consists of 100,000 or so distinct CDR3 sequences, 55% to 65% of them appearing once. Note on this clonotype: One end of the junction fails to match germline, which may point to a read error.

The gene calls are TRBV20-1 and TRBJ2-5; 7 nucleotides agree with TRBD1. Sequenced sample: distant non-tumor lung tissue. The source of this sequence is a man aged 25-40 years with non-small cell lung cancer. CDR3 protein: CSTRETGTETRYF. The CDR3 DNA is TGCAGTACTAGAGAGACAGGGACAGAGACCCGGTACTTC.